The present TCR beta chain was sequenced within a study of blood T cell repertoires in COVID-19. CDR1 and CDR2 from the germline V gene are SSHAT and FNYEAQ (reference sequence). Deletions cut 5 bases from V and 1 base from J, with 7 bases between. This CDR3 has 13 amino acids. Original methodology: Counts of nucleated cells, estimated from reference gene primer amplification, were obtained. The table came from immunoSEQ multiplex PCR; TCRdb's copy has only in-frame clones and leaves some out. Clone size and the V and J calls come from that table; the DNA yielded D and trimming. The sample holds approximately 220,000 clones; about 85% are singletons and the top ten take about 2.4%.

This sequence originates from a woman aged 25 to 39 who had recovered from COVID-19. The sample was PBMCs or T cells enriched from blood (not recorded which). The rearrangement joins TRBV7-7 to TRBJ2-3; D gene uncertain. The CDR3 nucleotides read TGTGCCAGCAGCCCCGCAGGCACAGATACGCAGTATTTT. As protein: CASSPAGTDTQYF.